A selection of T cell receptor beta chains follows, all from one sample in a study of shared clonotypes between healthy human individuals. Profiled with immunoSEQ multiplex PCR; TCRdb holds only in-frame clones, not every one. Of about 1.5 million clones listed, around 98% were seen once; the top ten hold 0.4% to 0.45%. The sequencing input was naive CD4+ T cells sorted from blood. These receptors all stem from a man aged 25 to 45 in good health. Both conserved end residues are part of each CDR3. Each record gives: clone size, J gene, D gene, V gene, CDR3 protein, CDR3 DNA. The D gene is left open where the match is weak. Size is stated for part of the rows, as once, few or many counts, or as a class when the clone is expanded.

- | TRBJ1-5 | - | TRBV28 | CASSFVRFQTLNSNQPQHF | TGTGCCAGCAGTTTCGTAAGGTTCCAAACGCTTAATAGCAATCAGCCCCAGCATTTT
- | TRBJ1-5 | TRBD1 | TRBV7-2 | CASSEGTAYTLGYQPQHF | TGTGCCAGCAGCGAAGGGACAGCTTATACCCTCGGGTATCAGCCCCAGCATTTT
- | TRBJ1-1 | - | TRBV30 | CAWTEIWGYDTEAFF | TGTGCCTGGACCGAAATATGGGGTTATGACACTGAAGCTTTCTTT
- | TRBJ1-5 | TRBD1 | TRBV28 | CASSSYRDSLKEGNQPQHF | TGTGCCAGCAGTTCCTACCGGGACAGCCTAAAGGAGGGCAATCAGCCCCAGCATTTT
- | TRBJ2-7 | TRBD1 | TRBV15 | CATSISDRESYEQYF | TGTGCCACCAGCATTTCCGACAGGGAATCCTACGAGCAGTACTTC
few | TRBJ2-1 | TRBD2 | TRBV5-1 | CASQKAGGYEQFF | TGCGCCAGCCAAAAAGCGGGAGGCTATGAGCAGTTCTTC
- | TRBJ2-7 | - | TRBV16 | CASSQHYTGYEQYF | TGTGCCAGCAGCCAACATTATACAGGCTACGAGCAGTACTTC
- | TRBJ2-1 | - | TRBV29-1 | CSVVRQGGNYNEQFF | TGCAGCGTTGTTCGGCAAGGCGGTAACTACAATGAGCAGTTCTTC
- | TRBJ2-2 | - | TRBV6-4 | CASRTNGNTGELFF | TGTGCCAGCAGAACAAATGGCAACACCGGGGAGCTGTTTTTT
- | TRBJ2-3 | - | TRBV19 | CASSIAQGDTQYF | TGTGCCAGTAGTATAGCACAAGGAGATACGCAGTATTTT
- | TRBJ2-3 | - | TRBV29-1 | CSVDQLTSTDTQYF | TGCAGCGTTGATCAGCTGACTAGCACAGATACGCAGTATTTT
- | TRBJ1-2 | - | TRBV11-2 | CASSLVGGANYGYTF | TGTGCCAGCAGCCTGGTGGGGGGAGCTAACTATGGCTACACCTTC
- | TRBJ1-5 | - | TRBV6-6 | CASGALSNQPQHF | TGTGCCAGCGGGGCTCTTAGCAATCAGCCCCAGCATTTT
- | TRBJ1-1 | - | TRBV9 | CASSMTGGNTEAFF | TGTGCCAGCAGCATGACAGGAGGGAACACTGAAGCTTTCTTT
- | TRBJ1-2 | TRBD1 | TRBV23-1 | CASSQTPGTDYGYTF | TGCGCCAGCAGTCAAACCCCCGGGACAGACTATGGCTACACCTTC
- | TRBJ2-7 | - | TRBV28 | CASSMDSSGEQYF | TGTGCCAGCAGTATGGACTCTTCCGGTGAGCAGTACTTC
- | TRBJ1-5 | - | TRBV20-1 | CSARDLAGRHF | TGCAGTGCTAGAGATCTGGCAGGGCGGCATTTT
- | TRBJ1-5 | - | TRBV2 | CASSEWGSGQPQHF | TGTGCCAGCAGTGAATGGGGGTCGGGCCAGCCCCAGCATTTT
- | TRBJ2-7 | - | TRBV5-1 | CASSLALGRTYEQYF | TGCGCCAGCAGCTTGGCCCTGGGACGGACCTACGAGCAGTACTTC
- | TRBJ2-2 | - | TRBV10-3 | CAISGNTGELFF | TGTGCCATCAGCGGGAACACCGGGGAGCTGTTTTTT
- | TRBJ1-2 | TRBD1 | TRBV7-2 | CASSFDRVLGYTF | TGTGCCAGCAGCTTCGACAGGGTGCTTGGCTACACCTTC
- | TRBJ1-1 | - | TRBV27 | CASTKSRGTEAFF | TGTGCCAGCACCAAATCCCGGGGTACTGAAGCTTTCTTT
- | TRBJ2-7 | TRBD2 | TRBV6-6 | CASSTRLAEIYEQYF | TGTGCCAGCAGTACAAGACTAGCGGAGATCTACGAGCAGTACTTC
- | TRBJ2-1 | TRBD2 | TRBV11-2 | CASRLPNGERGYNEQFF | TGTGCCAGCAGACTTCCAAACGGGGAGCGGGGCTACAATGAGCAGTTCTTC
- | TRBJ2-4 | - | TRBV2 | CASTAENIQYF | TGTGCCAGCACTGCGGAAAACATTCAGTACTTC
- | TRBJ1-1 | - | TRBV28 | CASISVFVAFF | TGTGCCAGCATTTCGGTATTCGTAGCTTTCTTT